The source of this T cell receptor beta chain is a study of T cell responses to AZD1222 COVID-19 vaccine. The data were produced by immunoSEQ multiplex PCR, yet TCRdb's version contains in-frame clones alone and is incomplete. The sample lists over 60,000 clones; more than 70% were seen once. Trimming shortened V by 0 bases and J by 3 bases, and 5 bases separated the two germline ends. CDR1 and CDR2 (germline): LNHDA, SQIVND (reference sequence). The CDR3 is 13 residues long. The sequence derives from an adult who received the MenACWY meningococcal vaccine as a control. The chain carries TRBV19 and TRBJ1-1; no definite D call. The sample in question was peripheral blood, obtained 28 days after the second dose of the MenACWY control vaccine. The chain's CDR3 is CASSIDRDTEAFF. CDR3 coding DNA: TGTGCCAGTAGTATAGATCGGGACACTGAAGCTTTCTTT.